The 14 T cell receptor beta chains below were found in one sample sequenced in a study of blood T cells in healthy people across ages (dated by TCRdb to between 2014 and 2017). The library was produced with 5' RACE. TCRdb records Illumina HiSeq 2500 as the sequencer. The second PCR ran for roughly 7 to 12 cycles and used a J-beta primer mix along with a sample-barcoded 5' primer. TCRdb itself trimmed the public reads at Q25 with fastp, ran MiXCR and retained productive beta chains. Under each unique CDR3 protein, matching rows form one entry showing the most common genes and DNA. The sample table records roughly 1,700,000 distinct CDR3 sequences; under 30% of these occur just once. Approximately 7.7% of the sample goes to the ten largest clones. The sequencing input was blood. These receptors all come from a woman aged 25 to 39 in good health.

Ten or more counts support this clonotype. The chain links TRBV6-2 or TRBV6-3 to TRBJ2-7; D is ambiguous. V lost 6 bases and J 2 bases, leaving 14 bases between the germline ends. The CDR3 consists of 14 residues. Germline V gene sequence: CDR1 MNHEY, CDR2 SVGEGT. Here the CDR3 DNA reads TGTGCCAGCAGGAGGTCAGTTCCCCCCTACGAGCAGTACTTC. Its translation: CASRRSVPPYEQYF.

The table lists this clonotype with a few counts. The chain links TRBV28 to TRBJ1-6; D not resolved. CDR1 and CDR2 (germline): MDHEN, SYDVKM. CDR3 length: 14 amino acids. Deletions cut 5 bases from V and 10 bases from J, with 15 bases between. CDR3 amino acids: CASSTGLGESPLHF. CDR3 DNA sequence: TGTGCCAGCAGTACCGGACTCGGGGAGTCACCCCTCCACTTT.

This clonotype was seen more than once but under ten times. The chain couples TRBV9 to TRBJ2-7; D possibly uses TRBD1 or TRBD2 (7 bases each). From germline, CDR1 is SGDLS and CDR2 YYNGEE. With 0 bases removed from V and 1 base from J, the gap between germline ends came to 17 bases. CDR3 length: 17 amino acids. Here the CDR3 DNA reads TGTGCCAGCAGCGTAGGTGGGGGGGACAGCGAATCCTACGAGCAGTACTTC. Amino acids: CASSVGGGDSESYEQYF.

The table lists this clonotype with many counts. J is TRBJ2-6 and V is TRBV12-3 or TRBV12-4, with 7 bases aligning to TRBD1. The CDR3 is 17 residues long. V trimming: 1 base; J trimming: 0 bases; junction bases outside the gene matches: 3. The CDR3 DNA sequence: TGTGCCAGCAGTTTAGGGACAGGCTTCTCTGGGGCCAACGTCCTGACTTTC. This codes for CASSLGTGFSGANVLTF.

CDR3 sequence (DNA): TGTGCCAGCAGCCAACAGGGGGACTCTTACGAGCAGTACTTC. As protein: CASSQQGDSYEQYF. The rearrangement uses TRBV5-4 and TRBJ2-7, with 8 positions matching TRBD1. The germline V gene has CDR1 SGHNT and CDR2 YYREEE (reference sequence). V lost 4 bases and J lost 4; bases outside the gene matches: 7. The CDR3 totals 14 residues.

This clonotype has a handful of counts. The rearrangement links TRBV5-1 to TRBJ2-3; 11 nucleotides align to TRBD2. Germline trimming cut 6 bases from V and 4 bases from J; bases unmatched to any gene: 4. The CDR3 totals 14 residues. The germline V gene has CDR1 SGHRS and CDR2 YFSETQ. CDR3 sequence: CASTSGGHSDTQYF. CDR3 DNA: TGCGCCAGCACTAGCGGGGGGCATTCAGATACGCAGTATTTT.

The genes are TRBV7-6 and TRBJ1-2; TRBD1 agrees at 7 bases. The length of the CDR3 is 15 residues. Trimming took 5 bases from V and 3 from J; bases not matched to a gene: 9. Germline values: CDR1 SGHVS, CDR2 FNYEAQ. This chain's CDR3 is CASSPGGGQDYGYTF. The CDR3 DNA reads TGTGCCAGCAGCCCTGGAGGTGGACAGGACTATGGCTACACCTTC.

This chain links TRBV24-1 with TRBJ2-2; tentatively, D is TRBD1 or TRBD2 (5 bases each). V lost 3 bases to trimming and J lost 2 bases, with 15 bases between them. Germline CDR1 is KGHDR and CDR2 is SFDVKD. The CDR3 extends over 17 amino acids. Here the CDR3 reads CATSDPNLRGNTGELFF. The CDR3 DNA reads TGTGCCACCAGTGATCCCAATTTGAGGGGAAACACCGGGGAGCTGTTTTTT.

This clonotype was seen at least ten times. The chain has TRBV6-2 or TRBV6-3 and TRBJ2-1; D not resolved. This CDR3 has 12 amino acids. CDR1 and CDR2 (germline): MNHEY, SVGEGT. V was trimmed by 2 bases and J by 9 bases, leaving 8 bases between them. The CDR3 DNA sequence: TGTGCCAGCAGTTACCAAGACGTTGAGCAGTTCTTC. Translation: CASSYQDVEQFF.

This clonotype was recorded a few times. The rearrangement links TRBV20-1 to TRBJ2-4; tentative D call: TRBD2 (5 bases). This CDR3 region has 12 residues. From germline, CDR1 is DFQATT and CDR2 SNEGSKA (reference sequence). The V end lost 1 base, the J end lost 6 bases, and 7 bases lay between the germline ends. Here the CDR3 reads CSARGAGNIQYF. CDR3 in DNA: TGCAGTGCTAGAGGGGCGGGAAACATTCAGTACTTC.

With regard to this clonotype: The junction differs from germline at one of its ends, possibly a read error. CDR3 nucleotides: TGTAGTGCTCAACTCCCCGAGGACAGGGGGCGTCACAAGCAGTACTTC. Its protein product is CSAQLPEDRGRHKQYF. V gene TRBV20-1 combines with J gene TRBJ2-5; 11 bases fit TRBD1. The CDR3 extends over 16 amino acids. Germline V gives CDR1 DFQATT, CDR2 SNEGSKA (reference sequence).

This clonotype came up a few times. The gene calls are TRBV6-5 and TRBJ2-1; D remains ambiguous. V lost 6 bases and J lost 4, with 7 bases in between. The germline V gene has CDR1 MNHEY and CDR2 SVGAGI. This CDR3 region has 12 residues. CDR3 nucleotide sequence: TGTGCCAGCAGGGACCAGTACAATGAGCAGTTCTTC. Translation: CASRDQYNEQFF.

This chain connects TRBV18 to TRBJ2-7; TRBD1 might be the D (6 bases). CDR3 length: 15 residues. Per the germline V gene, CDR1 is KGHSH and CDR2 is LQKENI. The germline V and J ends were trimmed by 10 bases and 2 bases, with 21 bases remaining between them. CDR3 coding DNA: TGTGCCAACTCGCTTAGACCGGGACAAGCCTACGAGCAGTACTTC. Translating it yields CANSLRPGQAYEQYF.

This clonotype was recorded many times. The chain uses TRBV5-1 and TRBJ2-7; 7 nucleotides align to TRBD1. The germline gives CDR1 SGHRS, CDR2 YFSETQ. V lost 0 bases and J lost 4; bases outside the gene matches: 4. This CDR3 comprises 14 residues. The CDR3 DNA is TGCGCCAGCAGCTTGGGGGGACAGTTATACGAGCAGTACTTC. The encoded protein is CASSLGGQLYEQYF. Drawing the rest from reference TRBV5-1 and TRBJ2-7, the complete variable domain is KAGVTQTPRYLIKTRGQQVTLSCSPISGHRSVSWYQQTPGQGLQFLFEYFSETQRNKGNFPGRFSGRQFSNSRSEMNVSTLELGDSALYLCASSLGGQLYEQYFGPGTRLTVT.